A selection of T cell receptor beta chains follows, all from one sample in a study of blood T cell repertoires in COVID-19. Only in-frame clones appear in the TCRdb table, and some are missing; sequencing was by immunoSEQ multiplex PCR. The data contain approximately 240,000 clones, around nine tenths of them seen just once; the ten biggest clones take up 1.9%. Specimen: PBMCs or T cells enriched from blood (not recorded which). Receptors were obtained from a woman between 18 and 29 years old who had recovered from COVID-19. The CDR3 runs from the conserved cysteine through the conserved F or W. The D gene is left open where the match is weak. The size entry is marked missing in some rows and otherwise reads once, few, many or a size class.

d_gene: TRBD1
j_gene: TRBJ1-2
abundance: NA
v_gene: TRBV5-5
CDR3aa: CASSIGQGQNYGYTF
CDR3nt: TGTGCCAGCAGCATTGGACAGGGGCAGAACTATGGCTACACCTTC

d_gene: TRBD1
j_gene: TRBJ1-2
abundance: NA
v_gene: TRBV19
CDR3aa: CASRGQGTYGYTF
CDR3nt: TGTGCCAGTAGGGGACAGGGGACCTATGGCTACACCTTC

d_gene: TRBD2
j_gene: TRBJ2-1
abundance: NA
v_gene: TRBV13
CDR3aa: CASSLGTGGIYNEQFF
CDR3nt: TGTGCCAGCAGCTTAGGGACGGGGGGGATATACAATGAGCAGTTCTTC

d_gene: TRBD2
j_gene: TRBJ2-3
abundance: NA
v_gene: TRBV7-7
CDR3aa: CASSPRPPGTRRTDTQYF
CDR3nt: TGTGCTAGCAGCCCTAGGCCCCCCGGGACTAGACGCACAGATACGCAGTATTTT

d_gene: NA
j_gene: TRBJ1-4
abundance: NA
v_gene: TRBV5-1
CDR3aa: CASTTGVTNEKLFF
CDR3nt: TGCGCCAGCACCACGGGGGTTACTAATGAAAAACTGTTTTTT

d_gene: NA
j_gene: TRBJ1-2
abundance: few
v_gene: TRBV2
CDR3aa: CASSSVPLYGYTF
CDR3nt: TGTGCCAGCAGTAGCGTCCCGTTATATGGCTACACCTTC

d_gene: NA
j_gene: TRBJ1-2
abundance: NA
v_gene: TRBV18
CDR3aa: CASSPQSINYGYTF
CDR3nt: TGTGCCAGCTCACCACAGAGTATTAACTATGGCTACACCTTC

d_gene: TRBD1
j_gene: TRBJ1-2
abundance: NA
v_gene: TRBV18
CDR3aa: CASSRPGQGLNYGYTF
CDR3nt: TGTGCCAGCTCACGGCCGGGACAGGGCTTAAACTATGGCTACACCTTC

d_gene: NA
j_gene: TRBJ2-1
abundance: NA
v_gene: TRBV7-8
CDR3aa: CASSLLGQINEQFF
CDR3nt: TGTGCCAGCAGCTTACTAGGCCAGATCAATGAGCAGTTCTTC

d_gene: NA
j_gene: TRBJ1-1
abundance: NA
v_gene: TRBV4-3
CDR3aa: CASSGGVTGLGNTEAFF
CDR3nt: TGCGCCAGCAGCGGTGGCGTTACAGGGTTGGGGAACACTGAAGCTTTCTTT

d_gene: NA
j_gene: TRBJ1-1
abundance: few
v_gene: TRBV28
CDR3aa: CASSLVGGDTEAFF
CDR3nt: TGTGCCAGCAGTTTAGTGGGAGGGGACACTGAAGCTTTCTTT

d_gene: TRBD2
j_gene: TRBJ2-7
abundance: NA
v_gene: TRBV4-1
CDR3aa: CASSQEGLAGREQYF
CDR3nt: TGCGCCAGCAGCCAAGAGGGACTAGCGGGAAGGGAGCAGTACTTC

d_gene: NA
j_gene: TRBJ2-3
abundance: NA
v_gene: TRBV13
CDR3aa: CASSLTSFGTQYF
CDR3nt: TGTGCCAGCAGCTTAACTAGTTTCGGGACGCAGTATTTT

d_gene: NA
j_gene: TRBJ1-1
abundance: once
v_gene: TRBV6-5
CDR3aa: CASSYSIGGARTEAFF
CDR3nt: TGTGCCAGCAGTTACTCGATTGGCGGGGCAAGGACTGAAGCTTTCTTT

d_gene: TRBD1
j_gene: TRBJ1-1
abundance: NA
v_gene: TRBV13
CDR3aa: CASSTRTGMNTEAFF
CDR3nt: TGTGCCAGCAGCACGCGGACAGGCATGAACACTGAAGCTTTCTTT

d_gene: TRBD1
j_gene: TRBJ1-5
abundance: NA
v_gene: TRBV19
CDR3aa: CASSPRGDHQPQHF
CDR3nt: TGTGCCAGTAGTCCCAGGGGGGACCATCAGCCCCAGCATTTT

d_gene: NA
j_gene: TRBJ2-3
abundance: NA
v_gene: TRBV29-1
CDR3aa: CSVVPRSGPADTQYF
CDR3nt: TGCAGCGTTGTGCCACGGTCTGGTCCCGCAGATACGCAGTATTTT

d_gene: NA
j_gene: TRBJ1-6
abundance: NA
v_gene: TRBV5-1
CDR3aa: CASSPDIGSSYNSPLHF
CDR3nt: TGCGCCAGCAGCCCCGACATTGGGAGCTCCTATAATTCACCCCTCCACTTT

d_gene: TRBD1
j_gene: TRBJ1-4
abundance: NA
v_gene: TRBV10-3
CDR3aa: CAISDTRTGTNEKLFF
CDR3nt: TGTGCCATCAGTGACACAAGGACAGGGACTAATGAAAAACTGTTTTTT

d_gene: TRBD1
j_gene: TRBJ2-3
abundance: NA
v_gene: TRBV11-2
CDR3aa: CASSLTGGRGTDTQYF
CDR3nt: TGTGCCAGCAGTTTAACAGGGGGGCGCGGCACAGATACGCAGTATTTT

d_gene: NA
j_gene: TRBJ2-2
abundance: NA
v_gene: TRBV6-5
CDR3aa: CASSYGQGNTGELFF
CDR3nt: TGTGCCAGCAGTTACGGCCAGGGGAACACCGGGGAGCTGTTTTTT

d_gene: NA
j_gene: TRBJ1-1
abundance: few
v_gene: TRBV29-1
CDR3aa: CSVVGRRSGDIGTEAFF
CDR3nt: TGCAGCGTTGTGGGAAGGAGGTCAGGGGATATCGGAACTGAAGCTTTCTTT

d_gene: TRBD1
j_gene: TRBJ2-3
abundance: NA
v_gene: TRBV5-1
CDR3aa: CASSGGQGTDTQYF
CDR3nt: TGCGCCAGCAGCGGGGGACAGGGGACAGATACGCAGTATTTT

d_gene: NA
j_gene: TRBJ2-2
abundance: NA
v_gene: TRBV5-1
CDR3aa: CASHGEPINTGELFF
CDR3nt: TGCGCCAGCCACGGGGAACCGATCAACACCGGGGAGCTGTTTTTT

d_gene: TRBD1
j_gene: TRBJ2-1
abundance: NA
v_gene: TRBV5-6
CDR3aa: CASRQGQGLHNEQFF
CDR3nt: TGTGCCAGCCGACAGGGGCAGGGACTCCACAATGAGCAGTTCTTC

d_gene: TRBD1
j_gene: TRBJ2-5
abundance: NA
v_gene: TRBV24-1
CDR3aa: CATSDPRTGGETQYF
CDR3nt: TGTGCCACCAGTGACCCCCGGACAGGGGGGGAGACCCAGTACTTC

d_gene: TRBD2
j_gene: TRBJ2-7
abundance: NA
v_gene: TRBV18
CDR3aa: CASSPLAGTYEQYF
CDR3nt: TGTGCCAGCTCACCCCTAGCGGGAACCTACGAGCAGTACTTC

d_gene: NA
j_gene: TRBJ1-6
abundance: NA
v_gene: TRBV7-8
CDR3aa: CASSFTGWTSPLHF
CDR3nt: TGTGCCAGCAGCTTTACAGGGTGGACTTCACCCCTCCACTTT

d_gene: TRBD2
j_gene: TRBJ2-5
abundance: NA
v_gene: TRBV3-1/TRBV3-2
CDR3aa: CASSHSIVLAGEETQYF
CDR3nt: TGTGCCAGCAGCCATTCTATAGTACTAGCGGGAGAAGAGACCCAGTACTTC

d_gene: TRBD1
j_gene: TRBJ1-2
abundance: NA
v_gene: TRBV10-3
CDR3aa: CATNRDRDNYGYTF
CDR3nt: TGTGCCACCAACCGGGACAGGGATAACTATGGCTACACCTTC

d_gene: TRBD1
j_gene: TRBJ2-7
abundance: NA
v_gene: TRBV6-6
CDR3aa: CASSRDRVGEQYF
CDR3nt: TGTGCCAGCAGCCGGGACAGGGTAGGCGAGCAGTACTTC

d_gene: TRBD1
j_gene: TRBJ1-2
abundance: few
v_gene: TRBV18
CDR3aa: CASSPPMDRNYGYTF
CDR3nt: TGTGCCAGCTCACCACCGATGGACAGGAACTATGGCTACACCTTC

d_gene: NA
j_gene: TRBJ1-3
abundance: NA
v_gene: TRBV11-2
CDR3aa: CASSPRTVSGNTIYF
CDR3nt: TGTGCCAGCAGCCCCCGGACAGTCTCTGGAAACACCATATATTTT

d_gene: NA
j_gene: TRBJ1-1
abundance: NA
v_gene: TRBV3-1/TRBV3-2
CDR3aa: CASSPAGRDTEAFF
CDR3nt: TGTGCCAGCAGCCCCGCGGGGCGGGACACTGAAGCTTTCTTT

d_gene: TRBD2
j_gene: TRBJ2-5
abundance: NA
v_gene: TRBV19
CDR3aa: CASRNSPTSGRTETQYF
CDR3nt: TGTGCCAGTAGGAACTCCCCAACTAGCGGGAGGACGGAGACCCAGTACTTC

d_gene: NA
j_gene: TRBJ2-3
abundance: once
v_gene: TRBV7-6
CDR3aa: CASSFPEGDTQYF
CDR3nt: TGTGCCAGCAGCTTCCCGGAGGGGGATACGCAGTATTTT

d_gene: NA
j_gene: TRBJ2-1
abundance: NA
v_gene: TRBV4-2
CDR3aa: CASSQDQRAGAYNEQFF
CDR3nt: TGTGCCAGCAGCCAAGATCAGAGGGCAGGGGCGTACAATGAGCAGTTCTTC

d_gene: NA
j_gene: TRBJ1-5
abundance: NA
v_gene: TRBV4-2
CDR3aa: CASSQEAYSNQPQHF
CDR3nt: TGTGCCAGCAGCCAAGAAGCTTATAGCAATCAGCCCCAGCATTTT

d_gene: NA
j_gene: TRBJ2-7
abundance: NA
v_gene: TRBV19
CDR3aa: CASSIPGYEQYF
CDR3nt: TGTGCCAGTAGTATACCAGGTTACGAGCAGTACTTC

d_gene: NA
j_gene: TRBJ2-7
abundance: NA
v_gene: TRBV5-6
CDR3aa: CASSQLNRDSHYEQYF
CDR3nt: TGTGCCAGCAGTCAATTGAACCGGGACTCCCACTACGAGCAGTACTTC

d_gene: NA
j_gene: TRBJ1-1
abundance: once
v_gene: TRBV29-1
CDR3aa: CSVEAWAGRGTEAFF
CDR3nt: TGCAGCGTTGAGGCGTGGGCAGGGAGGGGAACTGAAGCTTTCTTT

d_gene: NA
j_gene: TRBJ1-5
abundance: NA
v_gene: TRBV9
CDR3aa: CASSVDGSNQPQHF
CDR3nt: TGTGCCAGCAGCGTAGACGGTAGCAATCAGCCCCAGCATTTT

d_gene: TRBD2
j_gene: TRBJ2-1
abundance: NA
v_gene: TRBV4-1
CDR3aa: CASSPRLAGAYNEQFF
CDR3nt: TGCGCCAGCAGCCCGAGACTAGCGGGTGCGTACAATGAGCAGTTCTTC

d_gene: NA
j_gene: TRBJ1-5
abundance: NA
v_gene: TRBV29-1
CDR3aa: CSVVQGGSNQPQHF
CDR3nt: TGCAGCGTTGTTCAGGGAGGAAGCAATCAGCCCCAGCATTTT

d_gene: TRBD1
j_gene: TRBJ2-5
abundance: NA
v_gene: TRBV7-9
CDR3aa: CASSSGQGQGGETQYF
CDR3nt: TGTGCCAGCAGCTCAGGCCAAGGACAGGGCGGGGAGACCCAGTACTTC

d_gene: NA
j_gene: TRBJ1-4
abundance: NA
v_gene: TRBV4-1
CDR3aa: CASSQDHRRGSGNEKLFF
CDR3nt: TGCGCCAGCAGCCAAGATCACCGCAGGGGTTCGGGAAATGAAAAACTGTTTTTT

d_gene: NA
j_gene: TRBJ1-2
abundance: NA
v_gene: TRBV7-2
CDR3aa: CASSSPAQGGGYTF
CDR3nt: TGTGCCAGCAGCTCACCGGCCCAGGGAGGGGGCTACACCTTC

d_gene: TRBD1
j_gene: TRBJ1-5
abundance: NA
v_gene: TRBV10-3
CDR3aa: CAIQPGTGGNQPQHF
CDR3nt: TGTGCCATCCAGCCCGGGACAGGGGGCAATCAGCCCCAGCATTTT

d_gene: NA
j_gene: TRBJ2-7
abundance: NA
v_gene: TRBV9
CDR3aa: CASSRTQGGGYEQYF
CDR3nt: TGTGCCAGCAGTCGTACCCAGGGGGGTGGTTACGAGCAGTACTTC

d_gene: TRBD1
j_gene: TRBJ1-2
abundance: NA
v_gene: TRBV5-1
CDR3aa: CASSLGQGSHGYTF
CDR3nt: TGCGCCAGCAGCTTGGGACAGGGCAGCCATGGCTACACCTTC

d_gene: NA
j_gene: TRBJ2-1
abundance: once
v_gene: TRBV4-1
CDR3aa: CASSQGTAVEQFF
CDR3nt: TGCGCCAGCAGCCAAGGGACTGCGGTTGAGCAGTTCTTC